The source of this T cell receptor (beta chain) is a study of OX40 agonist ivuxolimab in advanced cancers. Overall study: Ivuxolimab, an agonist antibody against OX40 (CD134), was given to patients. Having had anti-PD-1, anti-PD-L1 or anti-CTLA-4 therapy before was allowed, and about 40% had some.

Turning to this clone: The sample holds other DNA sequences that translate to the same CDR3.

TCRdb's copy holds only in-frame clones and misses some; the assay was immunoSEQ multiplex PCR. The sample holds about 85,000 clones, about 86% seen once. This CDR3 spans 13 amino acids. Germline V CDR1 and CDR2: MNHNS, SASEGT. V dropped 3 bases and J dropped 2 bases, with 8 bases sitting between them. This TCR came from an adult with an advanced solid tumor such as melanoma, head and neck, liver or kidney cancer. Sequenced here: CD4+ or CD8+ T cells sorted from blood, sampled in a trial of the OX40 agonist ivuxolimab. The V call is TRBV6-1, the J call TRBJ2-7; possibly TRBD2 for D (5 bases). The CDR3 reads CASSEDGTYEQYF. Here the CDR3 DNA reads TGTGCCAGCAGTGAGGACGGGACCTACGAGCAGTACTTC.